This T cell receptor (beta chain) was obtained from a study of chemoradiotherapy in HPV16-positive cancers. Background on the study: A couple of HPV16-positive patients' cells yielded candidate HPV-specific clones and common motifs. Study-wide results and limits: Functional assays defining HPV-specific T cells used only a couple of HPV16-positive patients. Non-HPV-specific T cells did not expand in tumors during treatment, whereas candidate HPV-specific clones and E7-related motifs did.

Clones were sequenced by immunoSEQ multiplex PCR, and TCRdb holds only the in-frame ones, with some missing. The profile shows about 20,000 clones, over 60% of them singletons. The CDR3 is made up of 11 amino acids. Germline V CDR1 and CDR2: MNHEY, SVGAGI. The table lists this clone with a few counts. Its antigen is undetermined. The chain combines TRBV6-5 with TRBJ1-1; D not certain. The receptor was derived from a human donor with HPV-associated anogenital cancer. Sampling was carried out from a patient who underwent chemoradiotherapy. CDR3 protein: CVIKDGSKAFF. The CDR3 DNA reads TGTGTAATTAAGGACGGATCGAAAGCTTTCTTT.